This entry lists 14 T cell receptor beta chains sequenced from one sample in a study of PD-1 blockade in classical Hodgkin lymphoma. Repertoires were generated with immunoSEQ multiplex PCR, while TCRdb's copy carries only in-frame clones and drops some. The sample lists around 13,000 clones, approximately 80% occurring once. As to time point: cycle 4 day 1 (C4D1), after less than seven weeks of nivolumab. Relapse was seen in all patients after autologous stem cell transplantation, and brentuximab vedotin exposure was variable. The material was peripheral blood mononuclear cells (PBMCs), obtained before the fourth cycle of nivolumab. The source is a human donor with classical Hodgkin lymphoma.

V usage is TRBV28 and J usage is TRBJ1-2, with a possible D match to TRBD1 (6 bases). This CDR3 is built from 16 residues. V dropped 5 bases and J dropped 7 bases, with 23 bases sitting between them. Germline V gene lookup returns CDR1 MDHEN and CDR2 SYDVKM. Written as DNA, the CDR3 is TGTGCCAGCAGTGGACGCCTAGGGGGGGCGCCTAGTGGCTACACCTTC. Encoded protein: CASSGRLGGAPSGYTF.

The chain employs TRBV7-2 and TRBJ1-2; D is perhaps TRBD1 (5 bases). The CDR3 consists of 13 residues. V lost 4 bases, J lost 13 bases, and 19 bases lay in between. Germline V CDR1 and CDR2: SGHTA, FQGNSA. The CDR3 is CASSSTGIGDATF. The DNA for the CDR3 is TGTGCCAGCAGCTCCACCGGGATCGGGGACGCCACCTTC.

The chain couples TRBV5-6 to TRBJ1-4, with unresolved D. V lost 3 bases to trimming and J lost 12 bases, with 21 bases between them. This CDR3 is 15 amino acids long. Germline V gene sequence: CDR1 SGHDT, CDR2 YYEEEE. The CDR3 DNA reads TGTGCCAGCAGCTCTCGTCCTTCACCTGCATATCAACTGTTTTTT. Its protein product is CASSSRPSPAYQLFF.

This sequence joins TRBV5-4 and TRBJ2-7; D not certain. The CDR3 length is 12 residues. V lost 2 bases to trimming and J lost 2 bases, with 5 bases between them. CDR1 is SGHNT and CDR2 is YYREEE in the germline V gene (reference sequence). The CDR3 nucleotides read TGTGCCAGCAGCTTTACCCCCTACGAGCAGTACTTC. Its translation is CASSFTPYEQYF.

The count of this clone is one. DNA for the CDR3: TGTGCCAGCAGCCCGATGGGGGAGCTGTTTTTT. Translated, it gives CASSPMGELFF. The chain links TRBV7-2 to TRBJ2-2, with no clear D. This CDR3 is 11 amino acids long. CDR1 is SGHTA and CDR2 is FQGNSA in the germline V gene. Trimming removed 5 bases at V and 8 bases at J, with 6 bases between.

The chain uses TRBV7-2 and TRBJ2-5; D might be TRBD1 (6 bases). The length of the CDR3 is 15 residues. V was cut by 0 bases and J by 5 bases, with 13 bases left in between. Germline V lookup: CDR1 SGHTA, CDR2 FQGNSA. The CDR3 nucleotides are TGTGCCAGCAGCTTAGCCATCACAGGGATCGAGACCCAGTACTTC. Its translation: CASSLAITGIETQYF.

CDR3: CASSEQGGYGNTIYF. The CDR3 DNA reads TGCGCCAGCAGTGAGCAAGGGGGTTACGGAAACACCATATATTTT. J is TRBJ1-3 and V is TRBV10-2; weak D call: TRBD1 (6 bases). In germline, CDR1 is WSHSY, CDR2 SAAADI. V was cut by 2 bases and J by 4 bases, with 12 bases left in between. This CDR3 is 15 amino acids long.

The rearrangement uses TRBV9 and TRBJ1-1, with D possibly TRBD1 on 6 matching bases. The CDR3 length is 16 residues. Germline V gives CDR1 SGDLS, CDR2 YYNGEE. Trimming removed 0 bases from V and 1 base from J, with 13 bases in between. Written as DNA, the CDR3 is TGTGCCAGCAGCGTAGGGGGGCAGGGAAAGAACACTGAAGCTTTCTTT. Amino acids: CASSVGGQGKNTEAFF.

CDR3 sequence: CASRAPSNYGYTF. CDR3 nucleotides: TGCGCCAGCAGAGCGCCGAGTAACTATGGCTACACCTTC. This chain links TRBV10-2 with TRBJ1-2; D gene unclear. The V gene lost 6 bases and the J gene lost 1 base, with 9 bases spanning the gap. The CDR3 loop spans 13 amino acids. Germline loops: CDR1 WSHSY, CDR2 SAAADI.

By frequency in the sample, this clone is medium-sized (0.01 to 0.1%). Other nucleotide sequences in the sample specify the same CDR3. This chain joins TRBV27 and TRBJ1-2, with a possible D match to TRBD1 (5 bases). Germline CDR1 reads MNHEY; CDR2 reads SMNVEV (reference sequence). V was cut by 3 bases and J by 0 bases, with 17 bases left in between. CDR3 length equals 17 residues. This CDR3 reads CASSFRAGGGANYGYTF. The CDR3 coding sequence is TGTGCCAGCAGTTTCCGTGCGGGGGGGGGAGCTAACTATGGCTACACCTTC.

The V gene is TRBV4-3, the J gene TRBJ1-2; a weak D match, TRBD1 (6 bases). Trimming left V 0 bases short and J 2 bases short, with 10 bases between. The CDR3 is 15 residues long. From germline, CDR1 is LGHNA and CDR2 YSLEER. CDR3 bases: TGCGCCAGCAGCCAAGATAGAGGGGGGAACTATGGCTACACCTTC. It codes for CASSQDRGGNYGYTF.

The V and J genes are TRBV11-2 and TRBJ2-4, with D perhaps TRBD2 (6 bases). Germline V gene sequence: CDR1 SGHAT, CDR2 FQNNGV. V shed 6 bases and J shed 4 bases, with 16 bases lying between them. The CDR3 totals 15 residues. The CDR3 loop is CASRGLRGRKNIQYF. As DNA, the CDR3 is TGTGCCAGCAGGGGGCTTCGAGGGAGGAAAAACATTCAGTACTTC.

The chain is built from TRBV9 and TRBJ2-2, with 7 nucleotides matching TRBD1. Germline lookup yields CDR1 SGDLS and CDR2 YYNGEE. The CDR3 is 15 amino acids. Trimming removed 0 bases from V and 4 bases from J; junction bases left unmatched: 3. CDR3 nucleotide sequence: TGTGCCAGCAGCGTAGGAAGGGGGCCCACCGGGGAGCTGTTTTTT. It codes for CASSVGRGPTGELFF.

The rearrangement uses TRBV11-2 and TRBJ2-3; D remains ambiguous. Trimming left V 1 base short and J 2 bases short, with 10 bases between. The CDR3 sequence is 15 residues long. The germline CDR1 and CDR2 sequences are SGHAT and FQNNGV. The CDR3 coding sequence is TGTGCCAGCAGCTTAGTTGGTAACCCCACAGATACGCAGTATTTT. This translates into CASSLVGNPTDTQYF.